One and the same sample provided the 13 T cell receptor beta chains below, sequenced in a study of metastatic and nonmetastatic thyroid tumors. Before thyroid surgery, none of the patients had received any treatment. TCRdb re-called the PCR reads through MiXCR. The sample includes around 18,000 clones, approximately 35% of them seen just once. The sample consisted of tumor tissue. The source of these receptors is a female donor with papillary thyroid cancer or a benign thyroid nodule (not recorded which). Some clones in this sample may be carry-over from other donors' samples.

The V gene is TRBV11-3, the J gene TRBJ2-7; D remains ambiguous. V lost 0 bases, J lost 0 bases, and 12 bases lay in between. The CDR3 extends over 16 amino acids. From germline, CDR1 is SGHNT and CDR2 YENEEA. The CDR3 reads CASSLDLISDSYEQYF. The DNA of the CDR3 is TGTGCCAGCAGCTTAGATCTAATTTCCGACTCCTACGAGCAGTACTTC.

Ten or more counts support this clone. This chain joins TRBV11-2 and TRBJ2-2; TRBD2 agrees at 11 bases. CDR3 size: 18 residues. Per the germline V gene, CDR1 is SGHAT and CDR2 is FQNNGV. V shed 4 bases and J 1 base; nucleotides not matched to a gene: 8. The CDR3 is CASSYPGLAGGNTGELFF. The CDR3 coding sequence is TGTGCCAGCAGCTACCCTGGTCTAGCGGGAGGGAACACCGGGGAGCTGTTTTTT.

Within the sample, this clone is medium-sized. The chain recombines TRBV20-1 with TRBJ2-7, with 8 bases that match TRBD2. The CDR3 is 15 residues long. In germline, CDR1 is DFQATT, CDR2 SNEGSKA (reference sequence). Germline trimming cut 1 base from V and 4 bases from J; bases unmatched to any gene: 9. CDR3 sequence reads: CSARVDGRAGYEQYF. DNA for the CDR3: TGCAGTGCTAGAGTGGACGGGAGGGCGGGTTACGAGCAGTACTTC.

The chain is built from TRBV7-9 and TRBJ1-4, with TRBD1 as a possible D gene (6 bases). Trimming shortened V by 5 bases and J by 4 bases, and 11 bases separated the two germline ends. The CDR3 totals 14 residues. CDR1 SEHNR and CDR2 FQNEAQ come from the germline V gene (reference sequence). CDR3 DNA sequence: TGTGCCAGCAGCGTAACAGGGTTTAATGAAAAACTGTTTTTT. Translating it yields CASSVTGFNEKLFF.

The chain combines TRBV18 with TRBJ2-7, with D possibly TRBD1 on 6 matching bases. Germline assignment: CDR1 KGHSH and CDR2 LQKENI. This CDR3 spans 13 amino acids. V was trimmed by 1 base and J by 6 bases, leaving 10 bases between them. The CDR3 is CASSPLKGVEQYF. CDR3 nucleotide sequence: TGTGCCAGCTCACCACTAAAGGGGGTCGAGCAGTACTTC.

J is TRBJ1-4 and V is TRBV5-1, with D tentatively TRBD1 (6 bases). The CDR3 has 14 residues. V lost 3 bases, J lost 3 bases, and 9 bases lay in between. Germline CDR1 SGHRS, CDR2 YFSETQ. The CDR3 reads CASSSDRPNEKLFF. CDR3 sequence (DNA): TGCGCCAGCAGCTCTGACAGGCCTAATGAAAAACTGTTTTTT.

This clone came up a few times. The DNA of the CDR3 is TGTGCCAGCAGCCCGTTGGACAGTCGGAACACTGAAGCTTTCTTT. This encodes CASSPLDSRNTEAFF. The chain is built from TRBV12-3 or TRBV12-4 and TRBJ1-1; D perhaps matches TRBD1 (6 bases). The length of the CDR3 is 15 residues. V was trimmed by 6 bases and J by 1 base, leaving 15 bases between them.

The chain carries TRBV20-1 and TRBJ1-6; tentatively, D is TRBD1 (5 bases). Germline V gives CDR1 DFQATT, CDR2 SNEGSKA (reference sequence). Trimming shortened V by 0 bases and J by 10 bases, and 10 bases separated the two germline ends. CDR3 length: 13 residues. CDR3 DNA: TGCAGTGCTAGAGATCAAGGGGTGTCACCCCTCCACTTT. Translating gives CSARDQGVSPLHF.

Judged by abundance, this clone is medium-sized. The chain links TRBV2 to TRBJ2-5; 10 positions agree with TRBD1. The CDR3 is 14 residues long. Looked up from germline, CDR1 is SNHLY and CDR2 is FYNNEI. J gave up 6 bases and V 6 bases, and 7 bases lay outside the gene matches. The CDR3 is CASRGRQGAQTQYF. In DNA form, the CDR3 reads TGTGCCAGCAGAGGTCGACAGGGGGCCCAGACCCAGTACTTC.

This chain links TRBV20-1 with TRBJ2-5; possibly TRBD1 for D (6 bases). Germline CDR1 and CDR2: DFQATT and SNEGSKA (reference sequence). The V end was cut by 3 bases, the J end by 5 bases, with 13 bases between. CDR3 length: 13 amino acids. In nucleotides, the CDR3 is TGCAGTGCTAGGAGGGGGATCTGGGAGACCCAGTACTTC. The encoded protein is CSARRGIWETQYF.

The chain employs TRBV30 and TRBJ2-5; no definite D call. V lost 1 base to trimming and J lost 4 bases, with 10 bases between them. CDR3 length: 13 residues. From germline, CDR1 is GTSNPN and CDR2 SVGIG (reference sequence). The CDR3 reads CAWSGSRLETQYF. The CDR3 bases are TGTGCCTGGAGTGGAAGTAGGTTAGAGACCCAGTACTTC.

In its sample, this clone was seen a few times. This rearrangement joins TRBV2 to TRBJ2-7; 8 bases are shared with TRBD2. The CDR3 is made up of 14 amino acids. Trimming removed 7 bases from V and 4 bases from J; junction bases left unmatched: 9. Germline V gives CDR1 SNHLY, CDR2 FYNNEI. This chain's CDR3 is CASKDGGAGYEQYF. In nucleotides, the CDR3 is TGTGCCAGCAAGGACGGGGGGGCCGGATACGAGCAGTACTTC.

The CDR3 is CAWSVQVRGAGELFF. The CDR3 DNA follows: TGTGCCTGGAGTGTACAGGTCAGGGGGGCCGGGGAGCTGTTTTTT. V is TRBV30 and J is TRBJ2-2; TRBD1 might be the D (7 bases). V was trimmed by 0 bases and J by 6 bases, leaving 14 bases between them. CDR1 GTSNPN and CDR2 SVGIG come from the germline V gene (reference sequence). The CDR3 has 15 amino acids.